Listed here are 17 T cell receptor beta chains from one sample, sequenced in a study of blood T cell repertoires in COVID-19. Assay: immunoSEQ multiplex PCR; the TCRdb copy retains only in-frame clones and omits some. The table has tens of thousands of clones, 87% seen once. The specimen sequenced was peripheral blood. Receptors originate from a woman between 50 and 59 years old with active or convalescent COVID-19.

CDR3 residues: CASSEGPGGGTYEQYF. CDR3 DNA: TGTGCCAGCAGCGAGGGGCCCGGCGGGGGGACCTACGAGCAGTACTTC. The J gene is TRBJ2-7, the V gene TRBV11-3; 8 bases fit TRBD2. The V gene end was trimmed by 5 bases and the J gene end by 2 bases; junction bases not matched to a gene: 11. The CDR3 extends over 16 amino acids. Germline V CDR1 and CDR2: SGHNT, YENEEA.

The CDR3 sequence: CASSRGQGWKPQHF. The CDR3 bases are TGTGCCAGCAGCCGGGGACAGGGGTGGAAGCCCCAGCATTTT. The chain combines TRBV27 with TRBJ1-5; 10 bases are a match to TRBD1. The CDR3 has 14 amino acids. V lost 6 bases to trimming and J lost 8 bases; unmatched junction nucleotides: 7. Germline CDR1 reads MNHEY; CDR2 reads SMNVEV (reference sequence).

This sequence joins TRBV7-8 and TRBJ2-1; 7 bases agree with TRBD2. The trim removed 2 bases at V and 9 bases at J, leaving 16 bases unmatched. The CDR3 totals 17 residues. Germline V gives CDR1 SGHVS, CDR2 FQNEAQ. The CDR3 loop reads CASSLWQAGTTRREQFF. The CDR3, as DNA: TGTGCCAGCAGCTTATGGCAGGCCGGGACTACCCGCCGTGAGCAGTTCTTC.

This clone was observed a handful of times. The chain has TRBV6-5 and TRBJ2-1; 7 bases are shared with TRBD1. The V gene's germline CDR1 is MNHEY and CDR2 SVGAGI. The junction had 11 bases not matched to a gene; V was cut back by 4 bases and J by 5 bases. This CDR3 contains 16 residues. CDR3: CASSSTYFQGDNEQFF. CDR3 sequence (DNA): TGTGCCAGCAGTTCGACATACTTCCAGGGGGACAATGAGCAGTTCTTC.

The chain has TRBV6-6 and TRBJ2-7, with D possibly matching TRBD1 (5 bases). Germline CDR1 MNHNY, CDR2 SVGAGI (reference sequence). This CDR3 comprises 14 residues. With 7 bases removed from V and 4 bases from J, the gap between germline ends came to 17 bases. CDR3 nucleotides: TGTGCCAGCATCGGACACCTCATCCCTTACGAGCAGTACTTC. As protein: CASIGHLIPYEQYF.

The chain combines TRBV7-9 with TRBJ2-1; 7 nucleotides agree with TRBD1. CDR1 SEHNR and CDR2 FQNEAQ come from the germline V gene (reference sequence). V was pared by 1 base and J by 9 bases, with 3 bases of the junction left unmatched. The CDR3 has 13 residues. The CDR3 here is CASSLGQGVEQFF. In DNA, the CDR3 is TGTGCCAGCAGCTTAGGGCAGGGGGTTGAGCAGTTCTTC.

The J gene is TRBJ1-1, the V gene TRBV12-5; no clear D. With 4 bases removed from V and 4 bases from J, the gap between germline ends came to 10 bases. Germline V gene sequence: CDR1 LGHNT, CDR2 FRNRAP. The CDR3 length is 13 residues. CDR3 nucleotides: TGTGCTAGTGGTTATGAGGGATTCACTGAAGCTTTCTTT. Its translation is CASGYEGFTEAFF. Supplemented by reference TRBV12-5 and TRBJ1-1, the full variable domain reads DARVTQTPRHKVTEMGQEVTMRCQPILGHNTVFWYRQTMMQGLELLAYFRNRAPLDDSGMPKDRFSAEMPDATLATLKIQPSEPRDSAVYFCASGYEGFTEAFFGQGTRLTVV.

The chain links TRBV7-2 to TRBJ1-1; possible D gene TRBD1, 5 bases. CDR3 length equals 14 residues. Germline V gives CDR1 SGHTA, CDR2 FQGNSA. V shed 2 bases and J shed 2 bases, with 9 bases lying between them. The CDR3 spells CASSLQGFNTEAFF. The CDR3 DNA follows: TGTGCCAGCAGCTTACAGGGCTTTAACACTGAAGCTTTCTTT.

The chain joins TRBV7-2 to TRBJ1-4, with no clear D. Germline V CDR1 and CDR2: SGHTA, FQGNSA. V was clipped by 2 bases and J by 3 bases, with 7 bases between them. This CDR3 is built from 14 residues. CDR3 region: CASSLYASNEKLFF. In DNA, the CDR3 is TGTGCCAGCAGCTTATACGCGTCTAATGAAAAACTGTTTTTT.

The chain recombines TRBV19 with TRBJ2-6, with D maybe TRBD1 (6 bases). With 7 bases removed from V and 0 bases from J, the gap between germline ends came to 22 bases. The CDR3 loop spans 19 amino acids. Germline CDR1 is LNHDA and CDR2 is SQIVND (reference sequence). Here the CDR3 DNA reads TGTGCCAGTACCCCCTCTGATGGGGGCCTTATCTCTGGGGCCAACGTCCTGACTTTC. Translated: CASTPSDGGLISGANVLTF.

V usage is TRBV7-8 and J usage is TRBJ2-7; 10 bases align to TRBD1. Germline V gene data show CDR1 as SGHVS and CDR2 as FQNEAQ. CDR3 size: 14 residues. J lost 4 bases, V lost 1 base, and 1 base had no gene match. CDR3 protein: CASSLGDRGYEQYF. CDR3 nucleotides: TGTGCCAGCAGCTTAGGGGACAGGGGTTACGAGCAGTACTTC.

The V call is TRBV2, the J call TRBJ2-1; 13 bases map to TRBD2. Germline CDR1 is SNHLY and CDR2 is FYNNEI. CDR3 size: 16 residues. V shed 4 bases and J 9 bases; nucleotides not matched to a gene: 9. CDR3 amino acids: CASSAQLAGGLSEQFF. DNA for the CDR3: TGTGCCAGCAGTGCCCAACTAGCGGGGGGGCTCAGTGAGCAGTTCTTC.

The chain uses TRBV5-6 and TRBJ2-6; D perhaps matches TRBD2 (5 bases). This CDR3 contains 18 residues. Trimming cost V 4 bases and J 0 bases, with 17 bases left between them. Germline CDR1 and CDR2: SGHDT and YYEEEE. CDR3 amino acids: CASSMNVGAGSGANVLTF. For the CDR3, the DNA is TGTGCCAGCAGCATGAATGTGGGCGCGGGCTCTGGGGCCAACGTCCTGACTTTC.

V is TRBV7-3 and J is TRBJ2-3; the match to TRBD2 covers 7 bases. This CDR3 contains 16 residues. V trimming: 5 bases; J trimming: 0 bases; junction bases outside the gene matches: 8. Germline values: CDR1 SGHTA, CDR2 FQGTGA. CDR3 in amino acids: CASSHGAGVSTDTQYF. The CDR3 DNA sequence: TGTGCCAGCAGCCACGGGGCGGGGGTGAGCACAGATACGCAGTATTTT.

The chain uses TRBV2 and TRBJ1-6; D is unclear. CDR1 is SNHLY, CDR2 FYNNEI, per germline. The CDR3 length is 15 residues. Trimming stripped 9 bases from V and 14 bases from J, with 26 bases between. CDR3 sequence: CARERRTTQAVTLHF. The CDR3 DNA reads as TGTGCCAGGGAACGCAGAACGACGCAGGCCGTAACCCTCCACTTT. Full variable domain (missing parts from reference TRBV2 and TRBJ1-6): EPEVTQTPSHQVTQMGQEVILRCVPISNHLYFYWYRQILGQKVEFLVSFYNNEISEKSEIFDDQFSVERPDGSNFTLKIRSTKLEDSAMYFCARERRTTQAVTLHFGNGTRLTVT.

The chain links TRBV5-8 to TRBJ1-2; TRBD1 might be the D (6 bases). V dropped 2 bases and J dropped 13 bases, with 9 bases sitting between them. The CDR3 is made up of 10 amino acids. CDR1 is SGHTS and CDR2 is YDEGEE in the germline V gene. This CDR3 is CASSLGGATF. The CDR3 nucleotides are TGTGCCAGCAGCTTAGGGGGGGCCACCTTC.

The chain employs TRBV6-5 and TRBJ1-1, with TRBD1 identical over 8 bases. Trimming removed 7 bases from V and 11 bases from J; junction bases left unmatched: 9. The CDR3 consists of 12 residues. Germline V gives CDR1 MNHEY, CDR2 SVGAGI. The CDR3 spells CASNRLGDRAFF. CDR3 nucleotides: TGTGCCAGCAACCGACTCGGGGACAGGGCTTTCTTT.